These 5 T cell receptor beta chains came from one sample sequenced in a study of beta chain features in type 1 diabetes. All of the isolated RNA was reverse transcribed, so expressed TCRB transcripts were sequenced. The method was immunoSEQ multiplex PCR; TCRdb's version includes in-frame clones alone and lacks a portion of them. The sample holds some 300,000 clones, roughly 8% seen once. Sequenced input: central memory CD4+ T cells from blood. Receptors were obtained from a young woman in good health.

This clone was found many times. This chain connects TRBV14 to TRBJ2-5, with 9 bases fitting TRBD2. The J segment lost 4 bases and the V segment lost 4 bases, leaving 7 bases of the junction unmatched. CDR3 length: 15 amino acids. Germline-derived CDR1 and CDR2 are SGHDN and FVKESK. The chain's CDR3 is CASSLPTSGLETQYF. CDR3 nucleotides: TGTGCCAGCAGCCTGCCGACTAGCGGATTAGAGACCCAGTACTTC.

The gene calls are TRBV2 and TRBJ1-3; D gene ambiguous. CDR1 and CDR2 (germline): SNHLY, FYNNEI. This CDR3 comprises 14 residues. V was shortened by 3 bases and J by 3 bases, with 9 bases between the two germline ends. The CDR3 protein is CASSEVIIGNTIYF. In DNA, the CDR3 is TGTGCCAGCAGTGAGGTCATTATTGGAAACACCATATATTTT.

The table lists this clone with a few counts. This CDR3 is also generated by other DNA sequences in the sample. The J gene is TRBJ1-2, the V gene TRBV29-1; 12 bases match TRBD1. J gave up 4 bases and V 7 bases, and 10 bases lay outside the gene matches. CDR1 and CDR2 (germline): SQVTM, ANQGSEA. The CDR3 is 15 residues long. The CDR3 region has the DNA TGCAGCGCAACCGGGACAGGGGGCCCAGCCTATGGCTACACCTTC. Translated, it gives CSATGTGGPAYGYTF.

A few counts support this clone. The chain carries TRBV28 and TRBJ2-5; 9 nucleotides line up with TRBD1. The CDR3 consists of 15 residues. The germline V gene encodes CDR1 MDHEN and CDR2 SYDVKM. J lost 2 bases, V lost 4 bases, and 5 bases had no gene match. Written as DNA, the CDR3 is TGTGCCAGCAGTTCACCCGGGACAGGGCAAGAGACCCAGTACTTC. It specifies CASSSPGTGQETQYF.

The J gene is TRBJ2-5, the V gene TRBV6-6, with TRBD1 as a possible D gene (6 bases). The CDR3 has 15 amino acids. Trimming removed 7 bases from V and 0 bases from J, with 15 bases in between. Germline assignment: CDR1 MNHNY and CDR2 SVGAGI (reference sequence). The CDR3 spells CASTPGHKYQETQYF. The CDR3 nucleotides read TGTGCCAGCACGCCGGGACATAAGTACCAAGAGACCCAGTACTTC.